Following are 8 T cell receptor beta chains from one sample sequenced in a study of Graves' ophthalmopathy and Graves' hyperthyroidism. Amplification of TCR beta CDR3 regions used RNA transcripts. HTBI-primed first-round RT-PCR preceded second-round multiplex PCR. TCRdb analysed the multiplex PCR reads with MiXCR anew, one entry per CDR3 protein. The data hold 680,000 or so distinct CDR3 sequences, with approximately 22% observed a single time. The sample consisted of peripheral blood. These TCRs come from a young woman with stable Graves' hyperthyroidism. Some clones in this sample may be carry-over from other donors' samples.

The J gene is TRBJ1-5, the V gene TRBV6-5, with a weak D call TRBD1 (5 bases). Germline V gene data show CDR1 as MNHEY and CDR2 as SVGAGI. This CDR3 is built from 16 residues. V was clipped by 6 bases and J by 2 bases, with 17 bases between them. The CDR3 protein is CASSSLEGIGNQPQHF. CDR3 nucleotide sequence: TGTGCCAGCAGCTCACTAGAGGGGATTGGCAATCAGCCCCAGCATTTT.

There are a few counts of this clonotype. The CDR3 DNA is TGCGCCAGCAGCCGGTTGACCGAAGGCTCTGAAGCTTTCTTT. Translating it yields CASSRLTEGSEAFF. The V gene is TRBV5-1, the J gene TRBJ1-1, with D unclear. V lost 4 bases, J lost 6 bases, and 16 bases lay in between. Per germline, CDR1 SGHRS and CDR2 YFSETQ. This CDR3 has 14 residues. Filled out from reference TRBV5-1 and TRBJ1-1, the complete variable domain reads KAGVTQTPRYLIKTRGQQVTLSCSPISGHRSVSWYQQTPGQGLQFLFEYFSETQRNKGNFPGRFSGRQFSNSRSEMNVSTLELGDSALYLCASSRLTEGSEAFFGQGTRLTVV.

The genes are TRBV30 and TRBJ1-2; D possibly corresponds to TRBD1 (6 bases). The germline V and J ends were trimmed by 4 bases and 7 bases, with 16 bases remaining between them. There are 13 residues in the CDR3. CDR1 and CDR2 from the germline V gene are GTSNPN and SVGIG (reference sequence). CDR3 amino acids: CAWMGGARGGYTF. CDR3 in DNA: TGTGCCTGGATGGGGGGCGCGCGGGGTGGCTACACCTTC.

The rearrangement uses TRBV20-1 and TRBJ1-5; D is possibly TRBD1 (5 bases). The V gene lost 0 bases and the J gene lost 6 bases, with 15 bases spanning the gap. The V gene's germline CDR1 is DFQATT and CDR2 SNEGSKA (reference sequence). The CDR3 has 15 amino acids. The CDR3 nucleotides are TGCAGTGCTAGAGAGAGGGCAGGGCTGGGTCAGCCCCAGCATTTT. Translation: CSARERAGLGQPQHF.

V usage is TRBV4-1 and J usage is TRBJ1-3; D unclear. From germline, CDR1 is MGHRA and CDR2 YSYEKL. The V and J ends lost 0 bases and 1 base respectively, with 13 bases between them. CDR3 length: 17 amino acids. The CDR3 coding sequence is TGCGCCAGCAGCCAAGATTTGGTCAGGAGTTCTGGAAACACCATATATTTT. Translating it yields CASSQDLVRSSGNTIYF.

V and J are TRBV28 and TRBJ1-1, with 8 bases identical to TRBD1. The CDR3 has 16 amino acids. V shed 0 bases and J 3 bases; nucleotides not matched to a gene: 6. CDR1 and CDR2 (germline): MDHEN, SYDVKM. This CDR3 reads CASSLWQGAMDTEAFF. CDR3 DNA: TGTGCCAGCAGTTTATGGCAGGGGGCGATGGACACTGAAGCTTTCTTT. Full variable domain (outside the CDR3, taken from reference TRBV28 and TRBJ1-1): DVKVTQSSRYLVKRTGEKVFLECVQDMDHENMFWYRQDPGLGLRLIYFSYDVKMKEKGDIPEGYSVSREKKERFSLILESASTNQTSMYLCASSLWQGAMDTEAFFGQGTRLTVV.

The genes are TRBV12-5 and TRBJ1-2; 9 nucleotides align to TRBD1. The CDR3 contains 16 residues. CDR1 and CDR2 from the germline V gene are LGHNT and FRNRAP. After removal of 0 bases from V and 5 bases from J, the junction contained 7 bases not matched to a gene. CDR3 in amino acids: CASGLVPSGTGYGYTF. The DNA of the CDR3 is TGTGCTAGTGGTTTGGTACCCTCCGGGACAGGGTATGGCTACACCTTC.

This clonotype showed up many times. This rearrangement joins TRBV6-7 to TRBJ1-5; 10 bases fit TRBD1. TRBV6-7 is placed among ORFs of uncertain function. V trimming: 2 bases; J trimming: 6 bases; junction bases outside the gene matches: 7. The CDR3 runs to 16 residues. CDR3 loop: CASSYPDRGAGQPQHF. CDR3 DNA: TGTGCCAGCAGTTACCCGGACAGGGGGGCGGGTCAGCCCCAGCATTTT.